The source of this TCR beta chain is a study of T cells in Graves' hyperthyroidism and ophthalmopathy. Overall study: Prior to any treatment, at the point of initial diagnosis, peripheral blood was collected.

V was pared by 5 bases and J by 1 base, with 26 bases between. Looked up from germline, CDR1 is MNHEY and CDR2 is SMNVEV (reference sequence). The CDR3 is 19 amino acids. Exclusion of a patient resulted from uncontrolled infection, other autoimmune disease, pregnancy or lactation. Amplification targeted TCR beta CDR3 regions from RNA transcripts. The HTBI primer set served for first-round RT-PCR of the TCR CDR3. TCRdb redid the calling of the multiplex PCR reads with MiXCR, one entry per CDR3 protein. Of about 480,000 distinct CDR3 sequences listed, roughly a quarter were seen once; the top ten hold approximately 10%. About this clonotype itself: Its antigen is still unknown.

The study's findings and limits: With a median lead of about 6.9 months before onset, the model predicted ophthalmopathy. Most expanded thyroid clonotypes above 0.001 also appeared in blood.

The V call is TRBV27, the J call TRBJ2-5, with D perhaps matching TRBD1 (6 bases). This clonotype originated in a woman aged 30 to 39 with Graves' ophthalmopathy. Sequenced sample: blood. CDR3 sequence reads: CASSTNHAIHGTPQETQYF. CDR3 in DNA: TGTGCCAGCAGTACGAATCACGCAATCCACGGGACACCCCAAGAGACCCAGTACTTC.